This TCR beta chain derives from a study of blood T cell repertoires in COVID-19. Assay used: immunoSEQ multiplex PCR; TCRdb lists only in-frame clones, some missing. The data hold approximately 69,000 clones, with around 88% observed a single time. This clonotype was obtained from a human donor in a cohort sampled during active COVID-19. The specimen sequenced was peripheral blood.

The CDR3 region has the DNA TGTGCCAGCAGTGAGCGGCGGGGGCCGGACAATGAGCAGTTCTTC. This encodes CASSERRGPDNEQFF. This sequence joins TRBV2 and TRBJ2-1, with a weak D call TRBD2 (7 bases). The CDR3 covers 15 residues. Germline loops: CDR1 SNHLY, CDR2 FYNNEI. V lost 3 bases and J 5 bases, leaving 14 bases between the germline ends.